The present TCR beta chain was sequenced within a study of technical replicates of blood from a few donors. This clone was found a few times. Clones were read by immunoSEQ multiplex PCR, and TCRdb kept only the in-frame ones, dropping some. The sample consists of over 85,000 clones, 94% of them appearing once. From germline, CDR1 is MDHEN and CDR2 SYDVKM. The CDR3 loop spans 15 amino acids. The J segment lost 6 bases and the V segment lost 6 bases, leaving 12 bases of the junction unmatched. The V gene is TRBV28, the J gene TRBJ2-7; 9 bases fit TRBD1. The source of this sequence is a human donor in good health. Sequenced: T cells isolated from PBMCs. The CDR3 nucleotides are TGTGCCAGCAGGTACTATGGGACAGGGTCGGGCGAGCAGTACTTC. Protein sequence: CASRYYGTGSGEQYF.